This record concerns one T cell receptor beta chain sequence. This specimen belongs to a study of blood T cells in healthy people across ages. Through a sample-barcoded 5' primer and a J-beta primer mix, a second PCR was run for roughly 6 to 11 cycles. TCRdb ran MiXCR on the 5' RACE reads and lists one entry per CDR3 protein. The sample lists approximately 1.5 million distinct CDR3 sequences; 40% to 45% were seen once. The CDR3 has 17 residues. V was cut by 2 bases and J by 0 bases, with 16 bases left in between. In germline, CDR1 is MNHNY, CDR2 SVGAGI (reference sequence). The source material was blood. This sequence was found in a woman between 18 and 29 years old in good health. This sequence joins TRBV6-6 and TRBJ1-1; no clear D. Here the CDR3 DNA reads TGTGCCAGCAGTTACCGGCCCGAAAGCTCCCTGAACACTGAAGCTTTCTTT. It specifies CASSYRPESSLNTEAFF.